Reported below is one TCR beta chain. Its cognate antigen is unknown. The primer mix had 60 Vbeta and 13 Jbeta primers. Repertoires were generated with immunoSEQ multiplex PCR, while TCRdb's copy carries only in-frame clones and drops some. The table lists roughly 100,000 clones, over 65% of them singletons. These data come from a study of cytomegalovirus exposure and HLA in healthy donors. Regarding the study as a whole: The authors listed over 150 TCR beta chains as cytomegalovirus-associated. On later analysis, the bulk of CMV-associated TCR beta chains appeared to be HLA-restricted.

This receptor was obtained from a man in his forties in good health and CMV-seronegative. The sequencing input was PBMCs.

Written as DNA, the CDR3 is TGTGCCAGCAGCCCAGCCGGGATAGAGCAGTACTTC. Translated: CASSPAGIEQYF. The chain recombines TRBV7-9 with TRBJ2-7; a weak D match, TRBD2 (5 bases). Trimming removed 5 bases at V and 7 bases at J, with 12 bases between. Germline CDR1 is SEHNR and CDR2 is FQNEAQ (reference sequence). The CDR3 is 12 residues long.